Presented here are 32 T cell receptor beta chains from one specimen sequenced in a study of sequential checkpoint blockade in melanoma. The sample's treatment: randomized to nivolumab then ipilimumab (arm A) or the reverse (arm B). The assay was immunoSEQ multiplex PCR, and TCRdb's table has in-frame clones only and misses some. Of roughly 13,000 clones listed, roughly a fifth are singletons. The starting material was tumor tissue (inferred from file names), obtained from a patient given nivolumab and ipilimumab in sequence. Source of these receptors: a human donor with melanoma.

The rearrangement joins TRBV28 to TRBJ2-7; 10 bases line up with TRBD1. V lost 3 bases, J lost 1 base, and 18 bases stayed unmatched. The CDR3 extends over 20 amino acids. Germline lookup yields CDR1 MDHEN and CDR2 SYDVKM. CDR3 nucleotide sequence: TGTGCCAGCAGTTTCTCGAGTCCCGGGACAGGGGCGGCGGGGTCCTACGAGCAGTACTTC. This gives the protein CASSFSSPGTGAAGSYEQYF.

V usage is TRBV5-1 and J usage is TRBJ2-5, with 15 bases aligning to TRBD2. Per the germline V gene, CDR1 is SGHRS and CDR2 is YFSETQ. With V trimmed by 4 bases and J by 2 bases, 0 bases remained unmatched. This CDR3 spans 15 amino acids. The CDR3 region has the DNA TGCGCCAGCAGCGGGACTAGCGGGAGGCAAGAGACCCAGTACTTC. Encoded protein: CASSGTSGRQETQYF.

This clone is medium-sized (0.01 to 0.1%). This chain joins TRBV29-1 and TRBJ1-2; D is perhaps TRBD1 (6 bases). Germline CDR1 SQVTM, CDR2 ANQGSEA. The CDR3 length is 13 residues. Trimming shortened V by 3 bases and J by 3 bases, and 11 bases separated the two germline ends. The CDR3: CSVDIQGDYGYTF. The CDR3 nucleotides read TGCAGCGTTGATATACAGGGAGACTATGGCTACACCTTC.

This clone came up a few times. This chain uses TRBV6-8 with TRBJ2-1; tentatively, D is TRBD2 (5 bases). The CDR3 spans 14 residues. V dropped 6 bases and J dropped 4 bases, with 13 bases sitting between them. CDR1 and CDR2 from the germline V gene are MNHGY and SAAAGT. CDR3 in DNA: TGTGCCAGCAGCCAGGAGGTGAGGTACAATGAGCAGTTCTTC. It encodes CASSQEVRYNEQFF.

As DNA, the CDR3 is TGTGCCAGTAGTATAGGACAGGGGACGAACACCGGGGAGCTGTTTTTT. Its protein is CASSIGQGTNTGELFF. The chain is built from TRBV19 and TRBJ2-2; 8 bases agree with TRBD1. The ends lost 1 base at V and 0 bases at J; junction bases unmatched: 1. CDR3 length: 16 amino acids. Germline V CDR1 and CDR2: LNHDA, SQIVND (reference sequence).

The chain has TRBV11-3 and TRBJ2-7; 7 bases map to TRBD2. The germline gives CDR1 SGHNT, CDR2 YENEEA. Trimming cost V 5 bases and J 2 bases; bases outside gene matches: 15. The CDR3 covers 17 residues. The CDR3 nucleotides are TGTGCCAGCAGCCAAGTCTTGGGGGAGGGACTTCCCTACGAGCAGTACTTC. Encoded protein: CASSQVLGEGLPYEQYF.

CDR3 nucleotide sequence: TGCGCCAGCAGTGAGTTGGCCGACAGGGGAGAAGCTTTCTTT. Encoded protein: CASSELADRGEAFF. The chain is built from TRBV10-2 and TRBJ1-1; 8 positions agree with TRBD1. In germline, CDR1 is WSHSY, CDR2 SAAADI. Losses at the gene ends were 1 base for V and 8 bases for J; bases not matched to a gene: 6. This CDR3 contains 14 residues.

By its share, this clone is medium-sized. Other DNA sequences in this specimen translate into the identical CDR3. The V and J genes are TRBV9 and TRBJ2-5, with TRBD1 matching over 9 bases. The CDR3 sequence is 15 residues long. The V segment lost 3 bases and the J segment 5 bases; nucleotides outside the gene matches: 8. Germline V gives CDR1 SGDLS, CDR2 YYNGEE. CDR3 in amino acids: CASSAPGQGGETQYF. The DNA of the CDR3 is TGTGCCAGCAGCGCACCGGGACAGGGCGGCGAGACCCAGTACTTC.

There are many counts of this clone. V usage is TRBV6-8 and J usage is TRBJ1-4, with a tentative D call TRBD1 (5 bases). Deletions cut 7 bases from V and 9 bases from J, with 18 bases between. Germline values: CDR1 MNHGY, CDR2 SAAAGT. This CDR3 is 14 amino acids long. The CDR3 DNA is TGTGCCAGCACTAGGGACGGGGGTTGGCAAAAACTGTTTTTT. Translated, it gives CASTRDGGWQKLFF.

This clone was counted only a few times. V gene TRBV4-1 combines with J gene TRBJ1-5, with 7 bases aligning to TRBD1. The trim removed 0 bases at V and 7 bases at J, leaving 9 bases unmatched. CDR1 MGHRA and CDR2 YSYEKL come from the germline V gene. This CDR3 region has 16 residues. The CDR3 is CASSQDHRGGEQPQHF. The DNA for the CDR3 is TGCGCCAGCAGCCAAGATCACAGGGGAGGAGAACAGCCCCAGCATTTT.

This CDR3 is CAWSVMGIGYGYTF. The CDR3 nucleotides are TGTGCCTGGAGTGTAATGGGGATCGGCTATGGCTACACCTTC. V is TRBV30 and J is TRBJ1-2, with unresolved D. This CDR3 is 14 amino acids long. The V gene's germline CDR1 is GTSNPN and CDR2 SVGIG (reference sequence). V lost 0 bases, J lost 4 bases, and 12 bases lay in between.

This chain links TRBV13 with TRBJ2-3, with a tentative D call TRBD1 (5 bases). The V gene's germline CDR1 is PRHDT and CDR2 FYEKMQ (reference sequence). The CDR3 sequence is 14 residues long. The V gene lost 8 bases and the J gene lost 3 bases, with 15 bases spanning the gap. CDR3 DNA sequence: TGTGCCAGCCTCCTGGGGCGGTCGACAGATACGCAGTATTTT. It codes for CASLLGRSTDTQYF. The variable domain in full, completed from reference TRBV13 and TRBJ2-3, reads AAGVIQSPRHLIKEKRETATLKCYPIPRHDTVYWYQQGPGQDPQFLISFYEKMQSDKGSIPDRFSAQQFSDYHSELNMSSLELGDSALYFCASLLGRSTDTQYFGPGTRLTVL.

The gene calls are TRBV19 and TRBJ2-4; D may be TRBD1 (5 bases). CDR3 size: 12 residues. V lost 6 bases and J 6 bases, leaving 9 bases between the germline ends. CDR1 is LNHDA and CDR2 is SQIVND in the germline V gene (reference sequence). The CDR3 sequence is CASRMGPNIQYF. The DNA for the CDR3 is TGTGCCAGTAGAATGGGGCCAAACATTCAGTACTTC.

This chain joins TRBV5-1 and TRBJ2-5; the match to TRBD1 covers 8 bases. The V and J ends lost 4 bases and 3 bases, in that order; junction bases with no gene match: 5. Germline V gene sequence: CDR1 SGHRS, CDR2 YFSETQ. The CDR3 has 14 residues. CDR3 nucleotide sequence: TGCGCCAGCAGCACCGGACAGGGAGAAGAGACCCAGTACTTC. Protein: CASSTGQGEETQYF.

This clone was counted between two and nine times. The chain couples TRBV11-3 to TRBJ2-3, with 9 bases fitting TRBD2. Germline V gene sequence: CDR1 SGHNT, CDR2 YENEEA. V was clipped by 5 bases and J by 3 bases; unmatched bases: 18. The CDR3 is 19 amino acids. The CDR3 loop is CASSPDEVAGEKRTDTQYF. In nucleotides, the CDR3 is TGTGCCAGCAGCCCGGACGAGGTAGCGGGAGAGAAGAGGACAGATACGCAGTATTTT.

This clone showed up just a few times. The CDR3 DNA reads TGTGCCAGCAGCCTAAGCGGGAGGGCCCCTTACGAGCAGTACTTC. Its translation is CASSLSGRAPYEQYF. This chain uses TRBV28 with TRBJ2-7, with 10 nucleotides matching TRBD2. The CDR3 has 15 residues. The V gene end was trimmed by 6 bases and the J gene end by 4 bases; junction bases not matched to a gene: 9. Germline-derived CDR1 and CDR2 are MDHEN and SYDVKM.

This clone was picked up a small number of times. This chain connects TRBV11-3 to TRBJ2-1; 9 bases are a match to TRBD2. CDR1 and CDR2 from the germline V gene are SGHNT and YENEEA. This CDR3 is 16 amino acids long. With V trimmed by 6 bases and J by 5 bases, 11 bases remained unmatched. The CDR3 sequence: CASSMVSGRFNNEQFF. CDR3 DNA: TGTGCCAGCAGTATGGTGAGCGGGAGGTTCAACAATGAGCAGTTCTTC.

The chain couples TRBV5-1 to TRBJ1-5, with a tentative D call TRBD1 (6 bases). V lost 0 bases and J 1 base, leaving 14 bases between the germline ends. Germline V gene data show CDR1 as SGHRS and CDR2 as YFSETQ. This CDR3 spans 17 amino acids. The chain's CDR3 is CASSLGGGGQSNQPQHF. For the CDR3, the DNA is TGCGCCAGCAGCTTGGGGGGAGGGGGTCAAAGCAATCAGCCCCAGCATTTT.

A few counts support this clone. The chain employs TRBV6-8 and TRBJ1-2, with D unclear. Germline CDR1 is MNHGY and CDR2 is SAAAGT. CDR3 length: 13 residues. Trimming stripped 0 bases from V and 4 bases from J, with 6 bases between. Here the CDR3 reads CASSYSQTYGYTF. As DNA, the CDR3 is TGTGCCAGCAGTTACTCCCAGACCTATGGCTACACCTTC.

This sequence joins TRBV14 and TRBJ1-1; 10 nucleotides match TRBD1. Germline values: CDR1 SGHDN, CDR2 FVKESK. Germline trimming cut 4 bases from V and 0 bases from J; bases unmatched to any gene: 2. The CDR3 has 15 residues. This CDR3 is CASSRQGALNTEAFF. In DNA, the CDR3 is TGTGCCAGCAGCCGACAGGGGGCATTGAACACTGAAGCTTTCTTT.

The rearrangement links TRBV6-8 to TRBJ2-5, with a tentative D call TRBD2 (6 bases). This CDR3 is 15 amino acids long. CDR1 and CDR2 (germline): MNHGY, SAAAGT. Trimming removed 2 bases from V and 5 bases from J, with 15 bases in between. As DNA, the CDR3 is TGTGCCAGCAGTTACGATTGGTCAGGGAGGGAGACCCAGTACTTC. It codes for CASSYDWSGRETQYF.

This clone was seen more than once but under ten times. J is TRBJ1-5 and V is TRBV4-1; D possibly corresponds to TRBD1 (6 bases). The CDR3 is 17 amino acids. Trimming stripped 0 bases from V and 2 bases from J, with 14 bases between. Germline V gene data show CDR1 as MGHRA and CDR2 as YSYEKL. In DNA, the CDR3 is TGCGCCAGCAGCCAAGAAAGGGGACAAAGGGGCAATCAGCCCCAGCATTTT. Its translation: CASSQERGQRGNQPQHF.

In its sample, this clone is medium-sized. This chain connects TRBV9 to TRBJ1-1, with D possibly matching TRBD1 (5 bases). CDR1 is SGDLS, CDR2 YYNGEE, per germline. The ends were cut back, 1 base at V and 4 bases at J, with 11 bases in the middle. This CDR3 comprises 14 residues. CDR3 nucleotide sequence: TGTGCCAGCAGCGTATCTGGGGGAGGCACTGAAGCTTTCTTT. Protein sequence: CASSVSGGGTEAFF. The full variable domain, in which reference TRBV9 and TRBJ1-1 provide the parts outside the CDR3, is DSGVTQTPKHLITATGQRVTLRCSPRSGDLSVYWYQQSLDQGLQFLIQYYNGEERAKGNILERFSAQQFPDLHSELNLSSLELGDSALYFCASSVSGGGTEAFFGQGTRLTVV.

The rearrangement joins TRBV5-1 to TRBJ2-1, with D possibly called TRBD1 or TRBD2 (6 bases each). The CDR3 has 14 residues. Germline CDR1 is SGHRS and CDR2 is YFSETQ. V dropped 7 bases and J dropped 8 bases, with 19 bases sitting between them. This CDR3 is CASWRGTAGHEQFF. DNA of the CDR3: TGCGCCAGCTGGAGGGGGACCGCAGGCCATGAGCAGTTCTTC. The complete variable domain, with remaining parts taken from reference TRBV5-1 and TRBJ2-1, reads KAGVTQTPRYLIKTRGQQVTLSCSPISGHRSVSWYQQTPGQGLQFLFEYFSETQRNKGNFPGRFSGRQFSNSRSEMNVSTLELGDSALYLCASWRGTAGHEQFFGPGTRLTVL.

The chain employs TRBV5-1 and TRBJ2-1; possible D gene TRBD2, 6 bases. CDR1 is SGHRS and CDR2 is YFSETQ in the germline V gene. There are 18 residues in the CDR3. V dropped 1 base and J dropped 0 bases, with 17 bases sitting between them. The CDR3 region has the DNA TGCGCCAGCAGCTTGTCATCCAGTTTGGGGGGCTCCTACAATGAGCAGTTCTTC. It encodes CASSLSSSLGGSYNEQFF.

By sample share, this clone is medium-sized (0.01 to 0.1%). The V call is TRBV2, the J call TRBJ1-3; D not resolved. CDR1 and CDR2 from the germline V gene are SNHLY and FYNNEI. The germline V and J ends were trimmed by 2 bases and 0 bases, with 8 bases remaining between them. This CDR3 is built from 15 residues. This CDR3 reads CASSELASSGNTIYF. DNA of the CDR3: TGTGCCAGCAGTGAACTTGCCAGCTCTGGAAACACCATATATTTT.

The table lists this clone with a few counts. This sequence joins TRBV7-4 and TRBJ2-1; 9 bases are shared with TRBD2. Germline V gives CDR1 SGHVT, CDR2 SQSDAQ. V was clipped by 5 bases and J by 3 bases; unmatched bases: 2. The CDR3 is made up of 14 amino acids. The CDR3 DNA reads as TGTGCCAGCAGCGCGGGGGGGCACTACAATGAGCAGTTCTTC. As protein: CASSAGGHYNEQFF.

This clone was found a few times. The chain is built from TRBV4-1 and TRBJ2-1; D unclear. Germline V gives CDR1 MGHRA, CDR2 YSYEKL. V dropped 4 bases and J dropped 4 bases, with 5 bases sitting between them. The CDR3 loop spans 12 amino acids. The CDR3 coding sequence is TGCGCCAGCAGCCCCGGGTACAATGAGCAGTTCTTC. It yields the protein CASSPGYNEQFF.

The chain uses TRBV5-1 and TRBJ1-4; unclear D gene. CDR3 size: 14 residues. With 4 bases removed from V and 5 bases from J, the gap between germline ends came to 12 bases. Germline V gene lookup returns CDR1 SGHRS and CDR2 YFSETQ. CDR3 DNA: TGCGCCAGCAGCCTGACACCCCAAAATGAAAAACTGTTTTTT. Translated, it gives CASSLTPQNEKLFF.

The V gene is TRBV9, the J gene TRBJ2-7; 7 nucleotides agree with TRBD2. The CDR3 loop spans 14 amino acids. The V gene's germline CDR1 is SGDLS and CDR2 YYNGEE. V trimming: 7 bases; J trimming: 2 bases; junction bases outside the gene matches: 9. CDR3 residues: CASPRERGAYEQYF. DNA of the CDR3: TGTGCCAGCCCCCGTGAACGGGGGGCCTACGAGCAGTACTTC.

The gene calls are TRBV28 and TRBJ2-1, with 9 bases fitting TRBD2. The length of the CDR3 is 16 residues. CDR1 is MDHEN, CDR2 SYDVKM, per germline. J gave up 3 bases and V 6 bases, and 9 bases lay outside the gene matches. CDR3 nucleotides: TGTGCCAGCAGGGGGACCGGGACTAGCAGCTACAATGAGCAGTTCTTC. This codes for CASRGTGTSSYNEQFF.

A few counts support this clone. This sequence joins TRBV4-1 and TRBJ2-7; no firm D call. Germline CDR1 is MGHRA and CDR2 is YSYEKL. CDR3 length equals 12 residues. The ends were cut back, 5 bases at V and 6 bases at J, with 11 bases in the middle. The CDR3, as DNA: TGCGCCAGCAGCTTGGCATCGGGCGAGCAGTACTTC. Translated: CASSLASGEQYF.